A single sample is the source of the 2 T cell receptor beta chains below, sequenced in a study of vaccination effects on CD4 cells after COVID-19. The table came from immunoSEQ multiplex PCR; TCRdb's copy has only in-frame clones and leaves some out. The table includes about 80,000 clones, 77% detected once. Sequencing followed a ViraFEST assay step that expanded antigen-specific CD4+ T cells with viral peptide pools. After roughly 10 days in culture, the CD4+ T cells were isolated. Each participant was administered two doses of either the BNT162b2 or the mRNA-1273 vaccine. Antigens of these TCRs are unknown. The sample in question was CD4+ T cells from PBMCs cultured with HCoV-OC43 spike peptides, obtained after COVID-19 vaccination. Subset defined: HCoV-OC43 spike overlapping peptide pool stimulation. The origin of the receptors is a human donor who received a COVID-19 vaccine.

The rearrangement uses TRBV15 and TRBJ2-7, with 9 nucleotides matching TRBD1. The junction had 8 bases not matched to a gene; V was cut back by 4 bases and J by 7 bases. The CDR3 is 14 amino acids. The germline V gene has CDR1 LNHNV and CDR2 YYDKDF (reference sequence). The CDR3 DNA reads TGTGCCACCAGCAAGCTACAGGGGGCAGGGGAGCAGTACGTC. It encodes CATSKLQGAGEQYV.

This clone has a handful of counts. This rearrangement joins TRBV6-4 to TRBJ1-2, with TRBD1 as a possible D gene (5 bases). The CDR3 is made up of 14 amino acids. Trimming pared 2 bases from V and 7 bases from J, leaving 14 bases between. CDR1 MRHNA and CDR2 SNTAGT come from the germline V gene. The CDR3 spells CASSDGGGGIGYTF. CDR3 nucleotides: TGTGCCAGCAGTGACGGGGGAGGAGGGATTGGCTACACCTTC.